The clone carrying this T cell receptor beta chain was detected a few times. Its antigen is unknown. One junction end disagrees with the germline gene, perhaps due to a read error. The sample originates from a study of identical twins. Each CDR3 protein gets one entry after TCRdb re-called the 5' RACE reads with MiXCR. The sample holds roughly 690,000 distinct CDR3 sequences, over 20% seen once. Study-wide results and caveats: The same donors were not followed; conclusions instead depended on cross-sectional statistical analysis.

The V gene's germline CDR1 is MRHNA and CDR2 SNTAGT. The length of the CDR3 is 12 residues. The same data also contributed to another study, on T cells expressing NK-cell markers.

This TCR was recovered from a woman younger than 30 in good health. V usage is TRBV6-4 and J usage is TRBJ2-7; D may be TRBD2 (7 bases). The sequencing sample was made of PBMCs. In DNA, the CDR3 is TGTGCCAGCATGCGCCCTGTGGGGGGGGGCCCTTTC. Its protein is CASMRPVGGGPF.